These 27 T cell receptor beta chains were sequenced from one sample in a study of T cells in Graves' hyperthyroidism and ophthalmopathy. TCR beta CDR3 regions were amplified from RNA. The TCR CDR3 first-round RT-PCR relied on the HTBI primer set. TCRdb re-analysed the multiplex PCR reads in MiXCR, keeping a single row per CDR3 protein. The table lists nearly 750,000 distinct CDR3 sequences, around a third of them singletons, with around a third in the top ten. Sample: blood. These receptors were taken from a woman between 40 and 50 years old with Graves' hyperthyroidism.

On this clonotype itself: Germline is not matched at one junction end, which may reflect a read error. The chain carries TRBV3-1 and TRBJ2-5; D gene unclear. In germline, CDR1 is LGHDT, CDR2 YNNKEL (reference sequence). The CDR3 is 12 amino acids. The CDR3 bases are TGTGCCGGCAGCCAGGATCAAGAGACCCAGTACTTC. This translates into CAGSQDQETQYF.

This clonotype turned up a few times. This chain links TRBV7-3 with TRBJ2-7; 10 bases are shared with TRBD2. In germline, CDR1 is SGHTA, CDR2 FQGTGA. Trimming at V came to 5 bases and at J to 1 base, leaving 5 bases not matched to a gene. The CDR3 length is 15 residues. The CDR3 here is CASSIGTSESYEQYF. CDR3 DNA sequence: TGTGCCAGCAGCATCGGGACTAGCGAGTCCTACGAGCAGTACTTC.

The chain recombines TRBV15 with TRBJ2-5; D is undetermined. Germline V gene data show CDR1 as LNHNV and CDR2 as YYDKDF (reference sequence). CDR3 length: 14 residues. V was trimmed by 2 bases and J by 9 bases, leaving 16 bases between them. The CDR3 coding sequence is TGTGCCACCAGCAGAAAAAGGGAAGGCCAGCCCCAGTACTTC. Translation gives CATSRKREGQPQYF.

V gene TRBV12-3 or TRBV12-4 combines with J gene TRBJ2-3, with D possibly being TRBD1 (6 bases). The CDR3 totals 13 residues. V dropped 1 base and J dropped 4 bases, with 6 bases sitting between them. CDR3 bases: TGTGCCAGCAGTTTAGAGGGGGCAGATACGCAGTATTTT. Translating gives CASSLEGADTQYF.

About this clonotype: A much larger clonotype is one base distant, so this may be a read error. The chain uses TRBV7-3 and TRBJ2-7, with 7 positions matching TRBD2. The CDR3 loop spans 18 amino acids. Germline CDR1 and CDR2: SGHTA and FQGTGA. CDR3 nucleotides: TGTGCCAGCAGCCTCCATGGGAGGGGATCCCGGGGATTTTACGGGCAGTACTTC. Translating gives CASSLHGRGSRGFYGQYF.

This rearrangement joins TRBV4-2 to TRBJ2-7; D might be TRBD2 (6 bases). V lost 0 bases, J lost 1 base, and 10 bases lay in between. Germline V lookup: CDR1 LGHNA, CDR2 YNFKEQ. This CDR3 contains 15 residues. The CDR3 here is CASSQERGGSYEQYF. The CDR3 DNA follows: TGTGCCAGCAGCCAAGAGCGTGGGGGGTCCTACGAGCAGTACTTC.

J is TRBJ1-5 and V is TRBV15, with unresolved D. V was trimmed by 3 bases and J by 5 bases, leaving 11 bases between them. The CDR3 runs 14 residues. Germline V gene lookup returns CDR1 LNHNV and CDR2 YYDKDF (reference sequence). The CDR3: CATSSADRYQPQHF. As DNA, the CDR3 is TGTGCCACCAGCAGCGCCGACCGGTATCAGCCCCAGCATTTT.

For this clonotype: The germline gene is not matched at one end of the junction; a read error may be the cause. CDR3 in DNA: TGTGCCAGCAGTTCCCTCCGTAGCCGAGAAGAGACCCAGTGCTTC. Amino acids: CASSSLRSREETQCF. The chain joins TRBV12-3 or TRBV12-4 to TRBJ2-5, with unresolved D. The CDR3 runs to 15 residues.

The genes are TRBV9 and TRBJ2-7, with 9 bases lining up with TRBD2. V dropped 3 bases and J dropped 3; count of bases not matched to a gene: 4. Per germline, CDR1 SGDLS and CDR2 YYNGEE. CDR3 size: 14 residues. CDR3 residues: CASSGLAEVYEQYF. The CDR3 DNA reads TGTGCCAGCAGCGGACTAGCGGAGGTCTACGAGCAGTACTTC. The whole variable domain, filled in from reference TRBV9 and TRBJ2-7, reads DSGVTQTPKHLITATGQRVTLRCSPRSGDLSVYWYQQSLDQGLQFLIQYYNGEERAKGNILERFSAQQFPDLHSELNLSSLELGDSALYFCASSGLAEVYEQYFGPGTRLTVT.

The chain links TRBV20-1 to TRBJ2-5; the D is unclear. The V end lost 5 bases, the J end lost 5 bases, and 12 bases lay between the germline ends. Germline CDR1 is DFQATT and CDR2 is SNEGSKA (reference sequence). This CDR3 spans 12 amino acids. The CDR3 is CSALHPRETQYF. CDR3 DNA: TGCAGTGCTCTACACCCTCGCGAGACCCAGTACTTC.

The J gene is TRBJ2-3, the V gene TRBV29-1, with 8 bases fitting TRBD2. The CDR3 has 14 amino acids. With 4 bases clipped from V and 3 bases from J, the junction kept 6 bases outside the gene matches. Germline lookup yields CDR1 SQVTM and CDR2 ANQGSEA. This chain's CDR3 is CSVATSVATDTQYF. The CDR3 coding sequence is TGCAGCGTTGCGACTAGCGTGGCGACAGATACGCAGTATTTT.

This clonotype has a handful of counts. The chain employs TRBV12-3 or TRBV12-4 and TRBJ2-7; a weak D match, TRBD2 (6 bases). This CDR3 spans 15 amino acids. V was clipped by 6 bases and J by 4 bases, with 19 bases between them. CDR3 in amino acids: CASSESGTSKYEQYF. The CDR3, as DNA: TGTGCCAGCAGCGAATCCGGGACTTCAAAATACGAGCAGTACTTC.

In this sample, this clonotype turned up once. CDR3 amino acids: CASQLEGGFYGYTF. As DNA, the CDR3 is TGTGCCAGCCAGCTAGAGGGGGGCTTCTATGGCTACACCTTC. The V gene is TRBV7-9, the J gene TRBJ1-2; D may be TRBD1 (6 bases). Per germline, CDR1 SEHNR and CDR2 FQNEAQ (reference sequence). CDR3 length: 14 amino acids. V lost 8 bases and J lost 4, with 17 bases in between.

About this clonotype itself: Since a much larger clone is just one base distant, this may be a read error. The chain recombines TRBV25-1 with TRBJ2-7; 9 bases match TRBD1. CDR3 length: 14 residues. The germline CDR1 and CDR2 sequences are MGHDK and SYGVNS. After removal of 7 bases from V and 0 bases from J, the junction contained 4 bases not matched to a gene. The CDR3 bases are TGTGCCAGCAACCGGGACAGGGCCTCCTACGAGCAGTACTTC. Protein: CASNRDRASYEQYF.

This rearrangement joins TRBV29-1 to TRBJ2-3, with D tentatively TRBD1 (6 bases). This CDR3 is built from 17 residues. Germline assignment: CDR1 SQVTM and CDR2 ANQGSEA. The ends were cut back, 2 bases at V and 0 bases at J, with 18 bases in the middle. The CDR3 protein is CSVEIRGIPYSTDTQYF. CDR3 nucleotide sequence: TGCAGCGTTGAAATAAGGGGGATCCCATATAGCACAGATACGCAGTATTTT.

V usage is TRBV24-1 and J usage is TRBJ2-7; D is perhaps TRBD1 (6 bases). The V and J ends lost 5 bases and 3 bases respectively, with 25 bases between them. The CDR3 length is 18 residues. CDR1 KGHDR and CDR2 SFDVKD come from the germline V gene. The CDR3 reads CATSGTTEDSLTIYEQYF. Written as DNA, the CDR3 is TGTGCCACCAGTGGGACCACAGAGGACAGTTTGACTATCTACGAGCAGTACTTC.

This clonotype was detected many times. This chain uses TRBV6-2 or TRBV6-3 with TRBJ2-7; the D is unclear. Looked up from germline, CDR1 is MNHEY and CDR2 is SVGEGT. CDR3 size: 12 residues. V was trimmed by 6 bases and J by 4 bases, leaving 10 bases between them. The CDR3 protein is CASSGPWYEQYF. For the CDR3, the DNA is TGTGCCAGCAGCGGGCCTTGGTACGAGCAGTACTTC.

This clonotype was found a few times. The chain employs TRBV4-3 and TRBJ1-2, with D perhaps matching TRBD1 (5 bases). Germline CDR1 LGHNA, CDR2 YSLEER. There are 15 residues in the CDR3. V lost 4 bases and J lost 2, with 14 bases in between. The CDR3 region is CASSPWTSGNYGYTF. CDR3 DNA sequence: TGCGCCAGCAGCCCATGGACAAGCGGAAACTATGGCTACACCTTC.

This clonotype has just a few counts. This chain links TRBV20-1 with TRBJ1-2; D not certain. The germline gives CDR1 DFQATT, CDR2 SNEGSKA (reference sequence). The V and J ends lost 3 bases and 5 bases respectively, with 10 bases between them. The CDR3 sequence is 12 residues long. The CDR3 reads CSARAQKYGYTF. The DNA for the CDR3 is TGCAGTGCTAGGGCCCAGAAATATGGCTACACCTTC.

V usage is TRBV7-8 and J usage is TRBJ1-4; D gene uncertain. V lost 6 bases to trimming and J lost 5 bases, with 10 bases between them. Germline CDR1 reads SGHVS; CDR2 reads FQNEAQ. The CDR3 has 13 amino acids. The CDR3, as DNA: TGTGCCAGCAGTGAGGGTGGGAATGAAAAACTGTTTTTT. Protein sequence: CASSEGGNEKLFF.

This clonotype was detected once. V is TRBV2 and J is TRBJ1-5; D is undetermined. Deletions cut 5 bases from V and 1 base from J, with 30 bases between. The germline gives CDR1 SNHLY, CDR2 FYNNEI. The CDR3 sequence is 21 residues long. The DNA of the CDR3 is TGTGCCAGCAGTATTAGGAGCCCTCGGCTTCTTCCAAGCAACAGCAATCAGCCCCAGCATTTT. Translating it yields CASSIRSPRLLPSNSNQPQHF.

As concerns this clonotype: The junction departs from the called germline gene at one end, perhaps through a read error. The rearrangement joins TRBV7-9 to TRBJ2-7; D might be TRBD1 (5 bases). Germline assignment: CDR1 SEHNR and CDR2 FQNEAQ (reference sequence). The CDR3 has 14 amino acids. Written as DNA, the CDR3 is TGCGCCAGCAGCCAGAGGAAAGACAGCTACGAGCAGTACTTC. Its translation is CASSQRKDSYEQYF.

At least ten counts were recorded for this clonotype. The chain joins TRBV20-1 to TRBJ1-1; D gene unclear. V lost 2 bases and J 6 bases, leaving 10 bases between the germline ends. The germline V gene has CDR1 DFQATT and CDR2 SNEGSKA (reference sequence). This CDR3 spans 12 amino acids. In DNA form, the CDR3 reads TGCAGTGCTAGACGGACCAGCCCTGAAGCTTTCTTT. Protein sequence: CSARRTSPEAFF.

This clonotype appeared a single time. At one end the junction does not follow the germline gene, possibly because of a read error. V usage is TRBV2 and J usage is TRBJ1-5; D is ambiguous. Germline V gene lookup returns CDR1 SNHLY and CDR2 FYNNEI. The CDR3 length is 13 residues. The CDR3: CASSEERDQPKHF. In nucleotides, the CDR3 is TGTGCCAGCAGTGAGGAAAGGGATCAGCCCAAGCATTTT.

This clonotype was recorded only once. The chain combines TRBV4-3 with TRBJ2-7, with D perhaps TRBD2 (5 bases). The germline gives CDR1 LGHNA, CDR2 YSLEER. Trimming cost V 0 bases and J 3 bases, with 12 bases left between them. The CDR3 has 15 amino acids. CDR3 protein: CASSQEEMRVYEQYF. CDR3 bases: TGCGCCAGCAGCCAAGAGGAAATGCGGGTCTACGAGCAGTACTTC.

This rearrangement joins TRBV24-1 to TRBJ2-3; D possibly matches TRBD1 or TRBD2 (5 bases each). The CDR3 extends over 15 amino acids. Trimming removed 2 bases from V and 2 bases from J, with 10 bases in between. Germline V gene sequence: CDR1 KGHDR, CDR2 SFDVKD. The CDR3 loop is CATSDSWGFTDTQYF. The CDR3 DNA sequence: TGTGCCACCAGTGATTCCTGGGGGTTCACAGATACGCAGTATTTT.

This clonotype turned up a few times. This CDR3 reads CASSIQADLSYGYTF. DNA of the CDR3: TGTGCCAGTAGTATCCAGGCAGACCTAAGCTATGGCTACACCTTC. This sequence joins TRBV19 and TRBJ1-2; D is unresolved. This CDR3 has 15 residues. The V end was cut by 3 bases, the J end by 4 bases, with 15 bases between. Germline V gene data show CDR1 as LNHDA and CDR2 as SQIVND (reference sequence).